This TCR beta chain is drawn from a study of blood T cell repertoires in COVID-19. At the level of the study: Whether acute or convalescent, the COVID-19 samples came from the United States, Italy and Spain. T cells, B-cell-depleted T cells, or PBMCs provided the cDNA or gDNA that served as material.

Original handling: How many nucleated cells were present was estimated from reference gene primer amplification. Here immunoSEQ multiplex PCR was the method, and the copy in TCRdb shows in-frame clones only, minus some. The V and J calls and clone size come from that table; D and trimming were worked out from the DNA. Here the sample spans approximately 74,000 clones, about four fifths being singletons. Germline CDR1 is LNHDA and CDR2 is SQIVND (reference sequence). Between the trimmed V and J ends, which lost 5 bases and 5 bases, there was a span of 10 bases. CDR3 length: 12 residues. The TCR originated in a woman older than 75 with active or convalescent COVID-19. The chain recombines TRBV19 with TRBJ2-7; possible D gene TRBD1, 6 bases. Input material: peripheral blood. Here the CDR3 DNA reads TGTGCCAGTAGTTTGAACAGGGACGAGCAGTACTTC. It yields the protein CASSLNRDEQYF. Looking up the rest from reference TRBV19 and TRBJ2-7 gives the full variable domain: DGGITQSPKYLFRKEGQNVTLSCEQNLNHDAMYWYRQDPGQGLRLIYYSQIVNDFQKGDIAEGYSVSREKKESFPLTVTSAQKNPTAFYLCASSLNRDEQYFGPGTRLTVT.